This TCR beta chain was profiled in a study of T cell changes during pregnancy in multiple sclerosis. Clones were read by immunoSEQ multiplex PCR, and TCRdb kept only the in-frame ones, dropping some. The repertoire includes about 66,000 clones, 90% of them detected once, and 1.5% sits in the top ten. The germline CDR1 and CDR2 sequences are GTSNPN and SVGIG (reference sequence). CDR3 length: 17 residues. The V and J ends lost 1 base and 0 bases, in that order; junction bases with no gene match: 9. This specimen consisted of peripheral blood, obtained in the third trimester of pregnancy. This TCR was sampled from a female donor with multiple sclerosis, enrolled in a pregnancy study. J is TRBJ1-5 and V is TRBV30; 7 bases fit TRBD1. CDR3 nucleotides: TGTGCCTGGAGTGCATGGCGGACAGGCTATAGCAATCAGCCCCAGCATTTT. Its protein is CAWSAWRTGYSNQPQHF. Full variable domain (outside the CDR3, taken from reference TRBV30 and TRBJ1-5): SQTIHQWPATLVQPVGSPLSLECTVEGTSNPNLYWYRQAAGRGLQLLFYSVGIGQISSEVPQNLSASRPQDRQFILSSKKLLLSDSGFYLCAWSAWRTGYSNQPQHFGDGTRLSIL.